One and the same sample provided the 24 T cell receptor beta chains below, sequenced in a study of beta chain features in type 1 diabetes. Expressed TCRB transcripts were sequenced because the entire RNA isolate underwent reverse transcription. The protocol was immunoSEQ multiplex PCR, while the TCRdb copy is restricted to in-frame clones and leaves out a portion. Of 300,000 to 350,000 clones listed, around 9.7% were seen once; the top ten hold roughly 1%. These TCRs are of unknown antigen specificity. Study-wide results and limits: Moderately but significantly shorter TCRB CDR3s were found in Type 1 diabetes patients in all four CD4+ subsets.

Sample: central memory CD4+ T cells from blood. The receptor source for this set is a man younger than 40 with type 1 diabetes.

The chain carries TRBV7-8 and TRBJ2-5; 7 bases align to TRBD1. The V gene's germline CDR1 is SGHVS and CDR2 FQNEAQ. With V trimmed by 5 bases and J by 2 bases, 2 bases remained unmatched. The CDR3 length is 13 residues. As DNA, the CDR3 is TGTGCCAGCAGCGGACAGGATCAAGAGACCCAGTACTTC. It translates to CASSGQDQETQYF.

V gene TRBV5-4 combines with J gene TRBJ2-1; 10 bases match TRBD2. The germline V gene encodes CDR1 SGHNT and CDR2 YYREEE (reference sequence). V trimming: 0 bases; J trimming: 4 bases; junction bases outside the gene matches: 7. The CDR3 is 17 residues long. CDR3 loop: CASSLVRASGGYNEQFF. The CDR3 nucleotides are TGTGCCAGCAGCTTGGTTCGGGCTAGCGGGGGATACAATGAGCAGTTCTTC.

This chain links TRBV28 with TRBJ2-5; D perhaps matches TRBD1 (5 bases). The germline V gene has CDR1 MDHEN and CDR2 SYDVKM. Trimming removed 1 base at V and 3 bases at J, with 9 bases between. The CDR3 is 14 residues long. This CDR3 reads CASSLLQGEETQYF. CDR3 DNA sequence: TGTGCCAGCAGTTTATTGCAGGGCGAAGAGACCCAGTACTTC.

This clone came up a few times. V gene TRBV2 combines with J gene TRBJ2-7, with TRBD1 matching over 12 bases. The V gene's germline CDR1 is SNHLY and CDR2 FYNNEI. J gave up 5 bases and V 6 bases, and 8 bases lay outside the gene matches. The CDR3 extends over 15 amino acids. The CDR3 DNA is TGTGCCAGCAGCTACATGGGACAGGGGGCCCACGAGCAGTACTTC. It specifies CASSYMGQGAHEQYF.

V and J are TRBV29-1 and TRBJ2-3; D gene uncertain. The germline V and J ends were trimmed by 6 bases and 3 bases, with 19 bases remaining between them. The CDR3 spans 15 residues. CDR1 SQVTM and CDR2 ANQGSEA come from the germline V gene. The CDR3 DNA is TGCAGCGTCAGAAGGCAAGCCCAAATAACAGATACGCAGTATTTT. Its translation: CSVRRQAQITDTQYF.

The chain recombines TRBV2 with TRBJ1-5; D is unclear. The germline CDR1 and CDR2 sequences are SNHLY and FYNNEI. The V gene lost 4 bases and the J gene lost 3 bases, with 7 bases spanning the gap. CDR3 length: 13 amino acids. The CDR3 loop reads CASSGRFNQPQHF. CDR3 nucleotides: TGTGCCAGCAGTGGGCGATTCAATCAGCCCCAGCATTTT. The variable domain in full, with the rest retrieved from reference TRBV2 and TRBJ1-5, is EPEVTQTPSHQVTQMGQEVILRCVPISNHLYFYWYRQILGQKVEFLVSFYNNEISEKSEIFDDQFSVERPDGSNFTLKIRSTKLEDSAMYFCASSGRFNQPQHFGDGTRLSIL.

This clone was seen a handful of times. The rearrangement joins TRBV18 to TRBJ2-1, with D unresolved. The germline V and J ends were trimmed by 1 base and 10 bases, with 14 bases remaining between them. CDR3 length: 14 residues. Germline V gene lookup returns CDR1 KGHSH and CDR2 LQKENI. The CDR3 bases are TGTGCCAGCTCACCACTCCGAGACACATTGGAGCAGTTCTTC. Translated, it gives CASSPLRDTLEQFF.

In regard to this clone: A read error is the likely source, as a far larger clone sits one nucleotide away. V and J are TRBV29-1 and TRBJ2-5, with a tentative D call TRBD2 (6 bases). V was cut by 7 bases and J by 1 base, with 13 bases left in between. The germline V gene has CDR1 SQVTM and CDR2 ANQGSEA. The CDR3 consists of 13 residues. The CDR3, as DNA: TGCAGCGGTGTAGGCGGGATCCAAGAGACCCAGTACTTC. Its translation: CSGVGGIQETQYF.

This chain connects TRBV7-6 to TRBJ1-1; 9 nucleotides agree with TRBD1. CDR1 SGHVS and CDR2 FNYEAQ come from the germline V gene. The CDR3 is 16 amino acids. The junction had 5 bases not matched to a gene; V was cut back by 2 bases and J by 1 base. CDR3 coding DNA: TGTGCCAGCAGCTTAACAGGGGGCTTTAGGAACACTGAAGCTTTCTTT. Its translation is CASSLTGGFRNTEAFF.

Of note for this clone: Within the sample, other DNA sequences also encode this same CDR3. The chain has TRBV15 and TRBJ1-5; D is ambiguous. The V gene lost 0 bases and the J gene lost 7 bases, with 4 bases spanning the gap. CDR1 LNHNV and CDR2 YYDKDF come from the germline V gene (reference sequence). The CDR3 runs 12 residues. This CDR3 reads CATSRDGQPQHF. The DNA of the CDR3 is TGTGCCACCAGCAGAGATGGCCAGCCCCAGCATTTT.

The gene calls are TRBV6-5 and TRBJ1-5; 9 bases map to TRBD1. The germline V gene has CDR1 MNHEY and CDR2 SVGAGI. After removal of 9 bases from V and 6 bases from J, the junction contained 3 bases not matched to a gene. The CDR3 consists of 12 residues. Here the CDR3 DNA reads TGTGCCAGTTGGGACAGGGTTCAGCCCCAGCATTTT. Translating it yields CASWDRVQPQHF.

Here the CDR3 DNA reads TGTGCCAGCAGCGCAGGGACTAGCGGGGGGCTAGAGACCCAGTACTTC. Translation: CASSAGTSGGLETQYF. This chain uses TRBV9 with TRBJ2-5, with 15 bases lining up with TRBD2. The trim removed 3 bases at V and 4 bases at J, leaving 4 bases unmatched. This CDR3 comprises 16 residues. From germline, CDR1 is SGDLS and CDR2 YYNGEE. The complete variable domain, with remaining parts taken from reference TRBV9 and TRBJ2-5, reads DSGVTQTPKHLITATGQRVTLRCSPRSGDLSVYWYQQSLDQGLQFLIQYYNGEERAKGNILERFSAQQFPDLHSELNLSSLELGDSALYFCASSAGTSGGLETQYFGPGTRLLVL.

This sequence joins TRBV11-2 and TRBJ2-7; weak D call: TRBD2 (5 bases). V was pared by 4 bases and J by 6 bases, with 13 bases between. Germline-derived CDR1 and CDR2 are SGHAT and FQNNGV. The length of the CDR3 is 13 residues. The CDR3 DNA follows: TGTGCCAGCAGCTCCCCGGTGGGAGCCGAGCAGTACTTC. Protein: CASSSPVGAEQYF.

The chain couples TRBV20-1 to TRBJ2-7, with TRBD1 matching 7 bases. The V and J ends lost 6 bases and 8 bases, in that order; junction bases with no gene match: 7. CDR1 DFQATT and CDR2 SNEGSKA come from the germline V gene (reference sequence). This CDR3 is built from 11 residues. CDR3 residues: CSATRQGQQYF. The CDR3 DNA is TGCAGTGCGACCCGACAGGGTCAGCAGTACTTC.

This clone was detected a few times. This chain links TRBV7-2 with TRBJ1-6; D perhaps matches TRBD1 (5 bases). V was pared by 5 bases and J by 5 bases, with 16 bases between. This CDR3 has 16 residues. The germline gives CDR1 SGHTA, CDR2 FQGNSA. The CDR3 protein is CASSPGNGGDNSPLHF. As DNA, the CDR3 is TGTGCCAGCAGCCCAGGGAACGGGGGGGATAATTCACCCCTCCACTTT.

This clone occurred a few times. The chain joins TRBV5-1 to TRBJ1-1, with 7 bases that match TRBD1. CDR1 and CDR2 (germline): SGHRS, YFSETQ. The J segment lost 0 bases and the V segment lost 3 bases, leaving 5 bases of the junction unmatched. This CDR3 region has 15 residues. In DNA form, the CDR3 reads TGCGCCAGCAGCTCGGTAGGACAGGTGAACACTGAAGCTTTCTTT. As protein: CASSSVGQVNTEAFF. The whole variable domain, filled in from reference TRBV5-1 and TRBJ1-1, reads KAGVTQTPRYLIKTRGQQVTLSCSPISGHRSVSWYQQTPGQGLQFLFEYFSETQRNKGNFPGRFSGRQFSNSRSEMNVSTLELGDSALYLCASSSVGQVNTEAFFGQGTRLTVV.

A few counts support this clone. The V and J genes are TRBV14 and TRBJ1-4; D is unresolved. Germline-derived CDR1 and CDR2 are SGHDN and FVKESK. The CDR3 length is 14 residues. V shed 0 bases and J shed 7 bases, with 9 bases lying between them. The CDR3 DNA sequence: TGTGCCAGCAGCCAAGATCTTCAGCGTGAAAAACTGTTTTTT. As protein: CASSQDLQREKLFF.

This clone has more than one count but fewer than ten. The V and J genes are TRBV20-1 and TRBJ1-1, with D perhaps TRBD1 (5 bases). This CDR3 contains 11 residues. Looked up from germline, CDR1 is DFQATT and CDR2 is SNEGSKA (reference sequence). This CDR3 is CSTGVNTEAFF. The CDR3 DNA reads as TGCAGCACGGGGGTGAACACTGAAGCTTTCTTT.

This clone occurred many times. V is TRBV30 and J is TRBJ1-3, with D unresolved. The germline gives CDR1 GTSNPN, CDR2 SVGIG (reference sequence). V was shortened by 0 bases and J by 2 bases, with 5 bases between the two germline ends. The length of the CDR3 is 13 residues. Here the CDR3 reads CAWSVVAGNTIYF. CDR3 in DNA: TGTGCCTGGAGTGTCGTGGCTGGAAACACCATATATTTT.

The V and J genes are TRBV19 and TRBJ2-1, with 13 bases identical to TRBD2. The CDR3 has 15 amino acids. Germline V gene data show CDR1 as LNHDA and CDR2 as SQIVND (reference sequence). Losses at the gene ends were 4 bases for V and 4 bases for J; bases not matched to a gene: 1. The chain's CDR3 is CASSTGLAGYNEQFF. CDR3 coding DNA: TGTGCCAGTAGTACGGGACTAGCGGGATACAATGAGCAGTTCTTC. Combining the CDR3 with reference TRBV19 and TRBJ2-1 gives the whole variable domain DGGITQSPKYLFRKEGQNVTLSCEQNLNHDAMYWYRQDPGQGLRLIYYSQIVNDFQKGDIAEGYSVSREKKESFPLTVTSAQKNPTAFYLCASSTGLAGYNEQFFGPGTRLTVL.

This clone was recorded a few times. The V and J genes are TRBV7-2 and TRBJ1-6, with D uncertain. Trimming removed 6 bases from V and 12 bases from J, with 9 bases in between. Looked up from germline, CDR1 is SGHTA and CDR2 is FQGNSA. The CDR3 loop spans 11 amino acids. The CDR3 region has the DNA TGTGCCAGCAGTCGATACGGACCCCTCCACTTT. Its protein is CASSRYGPLHF.

This clone was counted between two and nine times. This chain links TRBV9 with TRBJ2-7; 10 bases line up with TRBD2. CDR1 is SGDLS and CDR2 is YYNGEE in the germline V gene. The CDR3 is 15 residues long. The junction had 7 bases not matched to a gene; V was cut back by 0 bases and J by 7 bases. CDR3 nucleotides: TGTGCCAGCAGCGTAGGTGGTAGCGGGGGGAGAGAGCAGTACTTC. Its protein is CASSVGGSGGREQYF.

This clone came up a few times. The chain links TRBV6-5 to TRBJ1-1; D may be TRBD1 (5 bases). V lost 0 bases, J lost 7 bases, and 12 bases lay in between. The germline V gene encodes CDR1 MNHEY and CDR2 SVGAGI. This CDR3 contains 14 residues. The CDR3 coding sequence is TGTGCCAGCAGTTACTCCTCCCGCGGGGGTGAAGCTTTCTTT. It translates to CASSYSSRGGEAFF.

V gene TRBV7-6 combines with J gene TRBJ2-1, with TRBD2 matching over 10 bases. V shed 4 bases, J shed 7 bases, and the junction held 13 bases outside the gene matches. Germline CDR1 reads SGHVS; CDR2 reads FNYEAQ. This CDR3 comprises 17 residues. The CDR3 protein is CASSSLISAGGKNEQFF. The CDR3 DNA is TGTGCCAGCAGCTCGTTAATTTCAGCGGGGGGGAAAAATGAGCAGTTCTTC. Looking up the rest from reference TRBV7-6 and TRBJ2-1 gives the full variable domain: GAGVSQSPRYKVTKRGQDVALRCDPISGHVSLYWYRQALGQGPEFLTYFNYEAQQDKSGLPNDRFSAERPEGSISTLTIQRTEQRDSAMYRCASSSLISAGGKNEQFFGPGTRLTVL.